This T cell receptor (beta chain) was identified in a study of cytomegalovirus exposure and HLA in healthy donors. This clone was observed a handful of times. V dropped 1 base and J dropped 6 bases, with 10 bases sitting between them. The germline gives CDR1 MDHEN, CDR2 SYDVKM. CDR3 length: 13 residues. PCR amplification relied on 60 Vbeta primers (plus 13 Jbeta primers). Assay: immunoSEQ multiplex PCR; the TCRdb copy retains only in-frame clones and omits some. The sample has about 190,000 clones, 60% to 80% seen once. The chain recombines TRBV28 with TRBJ2-7; D perhaps matches TRBD1 (5 bases). This receptor was taken from a woman in her 30s in good health and CMV-seropositive. The sample taken for sequencing was PBMCs. The CDR3 nucleotides read TGTGCCAGCAGTTTATCGTGGCAGGGCGAGCAGTACTTC. Protein sequence: CASSLSWQGEQYF.